The rows below give T cell receptor beta chains drawn from one sample of a study of shared clonotypes between healthy human individuals. Assay: immunoSEQ multiplex PCR; the TCRdb copy retains only in-frame clones and omits some. The table shows some 530,000 clones, with 78% occurring only once. The sample consisted of PBMCs. The receptors derive from a woman aged 35 to 49 in good health. Some clones in this sample may be carry-over from other donors' samples. The CDR3 runs from the conserved cysteine through the conserved F or W. A D gene is named only where the DNA matches it firmly. Rows give clone size only sometimes, using once, few, many, or a class for an expanded clone.

V	D	J	size	CDR3	DNA
TRBV2	NA	TRBJ2-5	NA	CASSEETGETQYF	TGTGCCAGCAGTGAAGAAACAGGAGAGACCCAGTACTTC
TRBV29-1	TRBD2	TRBJ2-1	NA	CSVVGLAEGPNEQFF	TGCAGCGTTGTCGGCCTAGCGGAGGGGCCCAATGAGCAGTTCTTC
TRBV2	NA	TRBJ1-1	NA	CASSREGGEGTEAFF	TGTGCCAGCAGTCGGGAGGGGGGTGAAGGCACTGAAGCTTTCTTT
TRBV9	TRBD2	TRBJ2-1	NA	CASSVLAGNEQFF	TGTGCCAGCAGCGTACTAGCGGGTAATGAGCAGTTCTTC
TRBV27	NA	TRBJ2-2	NA	CASSNRGGGRGNTGELFF	TGTGCCAGCAGTAACCGAGGGGGCGGGAGAGGAAACACCGGGGAGCTGTTTTTT
TRBV14	NA	TRBJ2-3	NA	CASSQEGVTQYF	TGTGCCAGCAGCCAAGAGGGGGTTACGCAGTATTTT
TRBV7-2	TRBD2	TRBJ2-5	NA	CASSLRGWREGYQETQYF	TGTGCCAGCAGCTTAAGGGGCTGGCGGGAGGGCTACCAAGAGACCCAGTACTTC
TRBV6-1	TRBD2	TRBJ2-1	NA	CASSVAGTRVNEQFF	TGTGCCAGCAGTGTTGCCGGGACTAGGGTCAATGAGCAGTTCTTC
TRBV5-1	TRBD1	TRBJ2-7	NA	CASSPTGDPYEQYF	TGCGCCAGCAGCCCGACAGGGGACCCCTACGAGCAGTACTTC
TRBV7-9	TRBD1	TRBJ2-7	NA	CASTRQGVYEQYF	TGTGCCAGCACACGACAGGGGGTGTACGAGCAGTACTTC
TRBV28	NA	TRBJ2-1	NA	CASRLAVYNEQFF	TGTGCCAGCAGACTCGCCGTGTACAATGAGCAGTTCTTC
TRBV9	TRBD2	TRBJ2-1	few	CASSAGLAGGNEQFF	TGTGCCAGCAGCGCCGGACTAGCGGGCGGCAATGAGCAGTTCTTC
TRBV2	NA	TRBJ2-5	NA	CASSGNNQETQYF	TGTGCCAGCAGTGGAAATAACCAAGAGACCCAGTACTTC
TRBV9	NA	TRBJ1-5	NA	CASSLTDSNQPQHF	TGTGCCAGCAGCCTGACAGACAGCAATCAGCCCCAGCATTTT
TRBV28	NA	TRBJ1-2	NA	CASSPRQARLYGYTF	TGTGCCAGCAGTCCTAGACAGGCTCGACTCTATGGCTACACCTTC
TRBV25-1	NA	TRBJ1-1	NA	CAKVGGPPNTEAFF	TGTGCCAAAGTGGGGGGACCGCCGAACACTGAAGCTTTCTTT
TRBV28	NA	TRBJ1-3	once	CASSLGPYPRRAGNTIYF	TGTGCCAGCAGTTTGGGCCCCTACCCTCGGCGAGCTGGAAACACCATATATTTT
TRBV7-9	TRBD2	TRBJ2-2	NA	CASSLSGRSIGELFF	TGTGCCAGCAGCCTTAGCGGGAGAAGTATCGGGGAGCTGTTTTTT
TRBV29-1	NA	TRBJ2-5	NA	CSVLGSGQETQYF	TGCAGCGTTTTGGGCTCGGGCCAAGAGACCCAGTACTTC
TRBV11-3	NA	TRBJ2-1	NA	CASSLDWGQSSYNEQFF	TGTGCCAGCAGCTTAGATTGGGGCCAAAGCTCCTACAATGAGCAGTTCTTC
TRBV30	NA	TRBJ1-1	few	CAWSLGQLNTEAFF	TGTGCCTGGAGTCTGGGACAACTGAACACTGAAGCTTTCTTT
TRBV2	NA	TRBJ2-7	NA	CASSEFRQSSYEQYF	TGTGCCAGCAGTGAATTCCGCCAGTCAAGTTACGAGCAGTACTTC
TRBV28	NA	TRBJ1-2	NA	CAIESVAFPNYGYTF	TGTGCCATCGAATCGGTCGCCTTTCCTAACTATGGCTACACCTTC
TRBV4-3	TRBD1	TRBJ2-3	NA	CASSQATGTGINTQYF	TGCGCCAGCAGCCAAGCGACCGGGACAGGGATAAATACGCAGTATTTT
TRBV6-6	NA	TRBJ2-1	NA	CASRPPQYARNEQFF	TGTGCCAGCAGACCACCCCAGTACGCACGCAATGAGCAGTTCTTC
TRBV28	TRBD2	TRBJ2-4	NA	CASSLGGTSGIIRGLAKNIQYF	TGTGCCAGCAGCCTAGGGGGGACTAGCGGGATTATCAGGGGCTTAGCCAAAAACATTCAGTACTTC
TRBV28	NA	TRBJ2-1	NA	CASSPHFNGDNEQFF	TGTGCCAGCAGTCCCCACTTCAACGGAGACAATGAGCAGTTCTTC
TRBV11-2	TRBD1	TRBJ2-3	NA	CASSLGSQGDTQYF	TGTGCCAGCAGCTTAGGGTCACAGGGGGATACGCAGTATTTT
TRBV9	TRBD1	TRBJ1-3	NA	CASSGRGTGGLNTIYF	TGTGCCAGCAGCGGCCGGGGGACAGGGGGTCTAAACACCATATATTTT
TRBV30	TRBD1	TRBJ1-1	NA	CAWNDRGRTEAFF	TGTGCCTGGAACGACAGGGGGCGGACTGAAGCTTTCTTT
TRBV5-4	TRBD2	TRBJ2-1	NA	CASSFPGVAGLDEQFF	TGTGCCAGCAGCTTCCCCGGGGTAGCGGGACTGGATGAGCAGTTCTTC
TRBV23-1	NA	TRBJ2-1	few	CASSQSVRQTYNEQFF	TGCGCCAGCAGTCAATCCGTCCGGCAAACTTACAATGAGCAGTTCTTC
TRBV7-9	NA	TRBJ1-3	NA	CASSLLAGRTGNTIYF	TGTGCCAGCAGCTTACTTGCCGGGCGGACTGGAAACACCATATATTTT
TRBV5-1	NA	TRBJ1-2	NA	CASSLENYGYTF	TGCGCCAGCAGCTTGGAGAACTATGGCTACACCTTC
TRBV9	TRBD2	TRBJ2-1	NA	CASSARGSGRSYNEQFF	TGTGCCAGCAGCGCCCGGGGTAGCGGGAGATCCTACAATGAGCAGTTCTTC
TRBV7-2	NA	TRBJ2-3	NA	CASSQRAKDMSGDTQYF	TGTGCCAGCAGCCAACGGGCCAAAGATATGTCCGGAGATACGCAGTATTTT
TRBV19	NA	TRBJ1-1	NA	CASSIAGTAMNTEAFF	TGTGCCAGTAGTATAGCCGGCACAGCCATGAACACTGAAGCTTTCTTT
TRBV10-1	NA	TRBJ2-7	NA	CASSESTRGYEQYF	TGCGCCAGCAGTGAGTCGACTCGGGGGTACGAGCAGTACTTC
TRBV5-4	TRBD1	TRBJ2-7	NA	CASSLWDRATEQYF	TGTGCCAGCAGCTTGTGGGACAGGGCAACCGAGCAGTACTTC
TRBV28	TRBD1	TRBJ1-5	NA	CASGTGEFGSNQPQHF	TGCGCCTCCGGGACAGGGGAATTTGGAAGCAATCAGCCCCAGCATTTT
TRBV30	NA	TRBJ2-7	NA	CAWLRGHYEQYF	TGTGCCTGGCTTCGCGGTCACTACGAGCAGTACTTC
TRBV2	TRBD2	TRBJ2-6	few	CASRATSGGTSGANVLTF	TGTGCCAGCAGGGCGACTAGCGGGGGAACCTCTGGGGCCAACGTCCTGACTTTC
TRBV4-1	NA	TRBJ2-7	NA	CASSQDGSVQEQYF	TGCGCCAGCAGCCAAGATGGATCTGTCCAGGAACAGTACTTC
TRBV6-8	TRBD2	TRBJ2-7	NA	CASSYGTSGRAYEQYF	TGTGCCAGCAGTTACGGGACTAGCGGGAGGGCATACGAGCAGTACTTC
TRBV6-1	NA	TRBJ1-6	NA	CASSESAGDNSPLHF	TGTGCCAGCAGTGAGTCGGCAGGGGATAATTCACCCCTCCACTTT
TRBV11-2	NA	TRBJ1-5	NA	CASSPPGGQPQHF	TGTGCCAGCAGCCCCCCGGGTGGTCAGCCCCAGCATTTT
TRBV27	TRBD1	TRBJ2-7	NA	CASSVTGGLDEQYF	TGTGCCAGCAGTGTAACAGGGGGCTTAGACGAGCAGTACTTC
TRBV28	NA	TRBJ2-7	NA	CASCGLQFYEQYF	TGTGCCAGCTGCGGACTACAATTCTACGAGCAGTACTTC
TRBV7-6	NA	TRBJ1-6	NA	CASSPVRSPNSPLHF	TGTGCCAGCAGCCCAGTCCGATCTCCCAATTCACCCCTCCACTTT
TRBV28	NA	TRBJ2-7	once	CASSLGVVAYEQYF	TGTGCCAGCAGTTTGGGGGTCGTCGCCTACGAGCAGTACTTC
TRBV6-1	TRBD1	TRBJ2-7	NA	CASSHSGTGYYEQYF	TGTGCCAGCAGTCATTCCGGGACAGGATACTACGAGCAGTACTTC
TRBV30	NA	TRBJ1-2	NA	CAWSVMGPGYGYTF	TGTGCCTGGAGTGTAATGGGGCCGGGCTATGGCTACACCTTC
TRBV10-3	TRBD1	TRBJ2-1	NA	CATGQVNEQFF	TGTGCCACGGGACAGGTCAATGAGCAGTTCTTC
TRBV9	TRBD2	TRBJ2-3	NA	CASSTWGLAGEADTQYF	TGTGCCAGCAGCACATGGGGACTAGCGGGAGAGGCTGATACGCAGTATTTT